Listed here are 30 T cell receptor beta chains from one sample, sequenced in a study of shared clonotypes between healthy human individuals. Data came from immunoSEQ multiplex PCR; TCRdb stores just in-frame clones and leaves some out. Found here are around 1.9 million clones, roughly 91% of them singletons; the top ten hold 1.5% to 2%. Naive CD8 cells comprised CD45RO-negative, CCR7-positively selected cells, excluding terminally differentiated effector memory CD45RA+ cells. Material: naive CD8+ T cells from PBMCs. The receptors originated from a young man in good health. Some clones in this sample may be carry-over from other donors' samples.

J is TRBJ2-2 and V is TRBV27, with no clear D. This CDR3 region has 18 residues. CDR1 and CDR2 from the germline V gene are MNHEY and SMNVEV (reference sequence). The ends were cut back, 6 bases at V and 2 bases at J, with 22 bases in the middle. CDR3 nucleotides: TGTGCCAGCAGCTATAAAACCCTGGCAGGCCCAAACACCGGGGAGCTGTTTTTT. Its translation: CASSYKTLAGPNTGELFF.

As concerns this clone: In the same sample, other DNA sequences code for this CDR3. This chain joins TRBV7-9 and TRBJ2-7; 10 nucleotides line up with TRBD1. V was pared by 3 bases and J by 3 bases, with 2 bases of the junction left unmatched. Germline V lookup: CDR1 SEHNR, CDR2 FQNEAQ (reference sequence). This CDR3 has 14 amino acids. The CDR3 reads CASSFRDRGYEQYF. The CDR3, as DNA: TGTGCCAGCAGCTTCCGGGACAGGGGCTACGAGCAGTACTTC.

With respect to this clone: This same CDR3 is encoded by further DNA sequences in the sample. V and J are TRBV27 and TRBJ1-1; 9 nucleotides align to TRBD1. The CDR3 sequence is 14 residues long. Germline CDR1 is MNHEY and CDR2 is SMNVEV (reference sequence). The junction had 4 bases not matched to a gene; V was cut back by 5 bases and J by 3 bases. CDR3 coding DNA: TGTGCCAGCAGTCCGAGACAGGGGGACACTGAAGCTTTCTTT. This gives the protein CASSPRQGDTEAFF.

This chain uses TRBV11-2 with TRBJ2-3; D gene uncertain. V lost 1 base and J lost 6, with 11 bases in between. The CDR3 is 14 amino acids. CDR1 and CDR2 from the germline V gene are SGHAT and FQNNGV. This chain's CDR3 is CASSLARKRDTQYF. CDR3 DNA sequence: TGTGCCAGCAGCTTAGCCCGAAAGAGGGATACGCAGTATTTT.

This clone was seen more than once but under ten times. This chain joins TRBV19 and TRBJ1-2; tentatively, D is TRBD1 (5 bases). From germline, CDR1 is LNHDA and CDR2 SQIVND (reference sequence). The CDR3 has 11 residues. Trimming pared 10 bases from V and 7 bases from J, leaving 13 bases between. The CDR3 sequence is CAIGDGLGYTF. The CDR3 nucleotides read TGTGCCATCGGGGACGGACTTGGCTACACCTTC.

J is TRBJ2-7 and V is TRBV9; TRBD1 agrees at 7 bases. Germline V gene sequence: CDR1 SGDLS, CDR2 YYNGEE. CDR3 length: 12 amino acids. V shed 7 bases and J 5 bases; nucleotides not matched to a gene: 6. The CDR3 reads CASSQGDHEQYF. In DNA form, the CDR3 reads TGTGCCAGCTCTCAGGGGGACCACGAGCAGTACTTC. Looking up the rest from reference TRBV9 and TRBJ2-7 gives the full variable domain: DSGVTQTPKHLITATGQRVTLRCSPRSGDLSVYWYQQSLDQGLQFLIQYYNGEERAKGNILERFSAQQFPDLHSELNLSSLELGDSALYFCASSQGDHEQYFGPGTRLTVT.

As regards this clone: In the same sample, other DNA sequences code for this CDR3. The V call is TRBV28, the J call TRBJ2-7; no clear D gene. Germline-derived CDR1 and CDR2 are MDHEN and SYDVKM. This CDR3 is built from 13 residues. Trimming removed 3 bases from V and 4 bases from J, with 10 bases in between. The CDR3 DNA sequence: TGTGCCAGCAGTTTGGCGCAGAGTTACGAGCAGTACTTC. Its protein product is CASSLAQSYEQYF.

The rearrangement uses TRBV28 and TRBJ2-3; 14 nucleotides align to TRBD2. The J segment lost 3 bases and the V segment lost 3 bases, leaving 11 bases of the junction unmatched. The length of the CDR3 is 19 residues. Germline V gene sequence: CDR1 MDHEN, CDR2 SYDVKM. The CDR3 here is CASSFPSEGLAGETDTQYF. The CDR3 coding sequence is TGTGCCAGCAGTTTCCCCTCGGAGGGACTAGCGGGAGAAACAGATACGCAGTATTTT.

The rearrangement links TRBV7-6 to TRBJ2-7; 7 bases agree with TRBD2. The J segment lost 0 bases and the V segment lost 2 bases, leaving 4 bases of the junction unmatched. Germline lookup yields CDR1 SGHVS and CDR2 FNYEAQ. The CDR3 extends over 15 amino acids. The CDR3 spells CASSLRAGPSYEQYF. CDR3 DNA sequence: TGTGCCAGCAGCTTACGAGCGGGGCCCTCCTACGAGCAGTACTTC.

This chain uses TRBV6-5 with TRBJ1-1; 7 bases are shared with TRBD1. CDR3 length: 15 amino acids. V shed 0 bases, J shed 0 bases, and the junction held 1 base outside the gene matches. Germline V lookup: CDR1 MNHEY, CDR2 SVGAGI. As DNA, the CDR3 is TGTGCCAGCAGTTACTCGGGACAGATGAACACTGAAGCTTTCTTT. Its translation: CASSYSGQMNTEAFF.

Comment on this clone: Other DNA sequences from this sample encode an identical CDR3 as well. This chain connects TRBV9 to TRBJ1-5; no firm D call. V was cut by 2 bases and J by 0 bases, with 6 bases left in between. Germline V CDR1 and CDR2: SGDLS, YYNGEE. The CDR3 contains 14 residues. CDR3 loop: CASSVGRSNQPQHF. CDR3 DNA sequence: TGTGCCAGCAGCGTTGGACGTAGCAATCAGCCCCAGCATTTT.

This clone was counted a few times. This rearrangement joins TRBV11-2 to TRBJ2-1, with D unresolved. CDR1 is SGHAT and CDR2 is FQNNGV in the germline V gene. The length of the CDR3 is 15 residues. V was cut by 3 bases and J by 2 bases, with 11 bases left in between. CDR3 nucleotides: TGTGCCAGCAGCTTTTATGTTGGTGCCTACAATGAGCAGTTCTTC. It specifies CASSFYVGAYNEQFF.

Of note for this clone: The same CDR3 arises from other DNA sequences in this sample as well. V gene TRBV19 combines with J gene TRBJ1-1, with 11 positions matching TRBD1. This CDR3 comprises 14 residues. J was trimmed by 5 bases and V by 6 bases; bases with no gene match: 5. The germline CDR1 and CDR2 sequences are LNHDA and SQIVND (reference sequence). As DNA, the CDR3 is TGTGCCAGTAGGATCCGGGACAGGGGGACTGAAGCTTTCTTT. Residues: CASRIRDRGTEAFF.

V is TRBV21-1 and J is TRBJ2-5. TRBV21-1 counts as a pseudogene. The CDR3 runs 17 residues. The CDR3 DNA reads as TGTGCCAGCAGCAAATCTCGACCGTGGGGACGGAGGGAGACCCAGTACTTC. This gives the protein CASSKSRPWGRRETQYF.

The chain recombines TRBV5-1 with TRBJ2-3, with 10 bases identical to TRBD2. V lost 2 bases to trimming and J lost 4 bases; unmatched junction nucleotides: 4. This CDR3 region has 15 residues. Per the germline V gene, CDR1 is SGHRS and CDR2 is YFSETQ. The CDR3 DNA follows: TGCGCCAGCAGCTTTCTAGCGGGAGTATCAGATACGCAGTATTTT. Translating gives CASSFLAGVSDTQYF.

The V gene is TRBV11-2, the J gene TRBJ2-1, with 7 bases aligning to TRBD2. V was pared by 5 bases and J by 4 bases, with 8 bases of the junction left unmatched. Germline-derived CDR1 and CDR2 are SGHAT and FQNNGV. This CDR3 contains 15 residues. The CDR3 region has the DNA TGTGCCAGCAGCCCTAGGGCGGGGGATTACAATGAGCAGTTCTTC. Its translation: CASSPRAGDYNEQFF.

CDR3: CASSLTLGRQWYF. The CDR3 DNA is TGTGCCAGCAGCTTAACGTTAGGGAGGCAGTGGTACTTC. This chain joins TRBV7-2 and TRBJ2-7, with D perhaps TRBD2 (6 bases). Trimming took 2 bases from V and 12 from J, leaving 17 bases between them. The CDR3 totals 13 residues. The germline CDR1 and CDR2 sequences are SGHTA and FQGNSA.

Regarding this clone: The same CDR3 can be traced to other DNA sequences in this sample. The genes are TRBV30 and TRBJ1-5; TRBD1 agrees at 10 bases. Germline assignment: CDR1 GTSNPN and CDR2 SVGIG (reference sequence). After removal of 0 bases from V and 5 bases from J, the junction contained 1 base not matched to a gene. The CDR3 spans 14 residues. The CDR3 coding sequence is TGTGCCTGGAGTGTTGGGACAGGGGATCAGCCCCAGCATTTT. Its protein is CAWSVGTGDQPQHF.

The chain carries TRBV12-5 and TRBJ1-3; D perhaps matches TRBD1 (5 bases). The CDR3 has 17 residues. Germline CDR1 LGHNT, CDR2 FRNRAP. The V end lost 5 bases, the J end lost 0 bases, and 17 bases lay between the germline ends. CDR3 region: CASGQGRRASSGNTIYF. As DNA, the CDR3 is TGTGCTAGTGGTCAGGGACGGAGGGCAAGCTCTGGAAACACCATATATTTT.

The J gene is TRBJ2-2, the V gene TRBV28, with a weak D call TRBD1 (6 bases). CDR1 is MDHEN, CDR2 SYDVKM, per germline. The CDR3 has 14 residues. V lost 6 bases and J 3 bases, leaving 11 bases between the germline ends. In nucleotides, the CDR3 is TGTGCCAGCAGCCACCACAGGGACACCGGGGAGCTGTTTTTT. Translation gives CASSHHRDTGELFF.

CDR3 in amino acids: CATSGENTGELFF. The CDR3 DNA reads TGCGCCACGAGCGGGGAGAACACCGGGGAGCTGTTTTTT. This chain uses TRBV10-2 with TRBJ2-2; 7 bases align to TRBD2. V lost 10 bases, J lost 1 base, and 3 bases stayed unmatched. CDR1 is WSHSY and CDR2 is SAAADI in the germline V gene. CDR3 length: 13 amino acids.

This chain links TRBV4-2 with TRBJ2-7; 7 positions match TRBD1. The CDR3 is made up of 15 amino acids. V lost 1 base, J lost 2 bases, and 5 bases stayed unmatched. The V gene's germline CDR1 is LGHNA and CDR2 YNFKEQ. This chain's CDR3 is CASSQGTGVAYEQYF. The CDR3 DNA reads as TGTGCCAGCAGCCAAGGCACAGGGGTGGCCTACGAGCAGTACTTC.

The rearrangement links TRBV9 to TRBJ2-3, with D possibly TRBD2 on 7 matching bases. Between the trimmed V and J ends, which lost 6 bases and 0 bases, there was a span of 11 bases. In germline, CDR1 is SGDLS, CDR2 YYNGEE. The CDR3 length is 14 residues. CDR3 DNA sequence: TGTGCCAGCACGGGGGGCACTAGCACAGATACGCAGTATTTT. Its protein is CASTGGTSTDTQYF.

The chain uses TRBV9 and TRBJ2-5; possibly TRBD1 for D (6 bases). There are 15 residues in the CDR3. The V and J ends lost 0 bases and 5 bases respectively, with 14 bases between them. Looked up from germline, CDR1 is SGDLS and CDR2 is YYNGEE. The CDR3 DNA is TGTGCCAGCAGCGTAGTGGGGGCCCCCCGGGAGACCCAGTACTTC. It is translated as CASSVVGAPRETQYF.

This clone was picked up one time. The rearrangement links TRBV6-1 to TRBJ2-7, with TRBD1 identical over 9 bases. Germline V gene lookup returns CDR1 MNHNS and CDR2 SASEGT. J was trimmed by 4 bases and V by 6 bases; bases with no gene match: 7. This CDR3 region has 14 residues. For the CDR3, the DNA is TGTGCCAGCAGCGTGACAGGGGGGGGGTACGAGCAGTACTTC. It translates to CASSVTGGGYEQYF.

The chain has TRBV14 and TRBJ2-7; 7 bases align to TRBD1. CDR3 size: 13 residues. V shed 2 bases, J shed 3 bases, and the junction held 1 base outside the gene matches. Germline V CDR1 and CDR2: SGHDN, FVKESK. The chain's CDR3 is CASSQPGGYEQYF. CDR3 in DNA: TGTGCCAGCAGCCAACCAGGGGGCTACGAGCAGTACTTC.

This clone was found once. The rearrangement uses TRBV29-1 and TRBJ2-5; the D gene is possibly TRBD2 (6 bases). The CDR3 length is 19 residues. The germline CDR1 and CDR2 sequences are SQVTM and ANQGSEA. V lost 1 base to trimming and J lost 0 bases, with 24 bases between them. In nucleotides, the CDR3 is TGCAGCGTTGAAGGTCGAAGGCCGGACTACCGACCCTACCAAGAGACCCAGTACTTC. Residues: CSVEGRRPDYRPYQETQYF.

The chain combines TRBV7-9 with TRBJ2-2; no firm D call. The germline V and J ends were trimmed by 6 bases and 2 bases, with 13 bases remaining between them. The CDR3 is 15 amino acids. The germline V gene has CDR1 SEHNR and CDR2 FQNEAQ (reference sequence). The CDR3 is CASSYEVTNTGELFF. The CDR3 DNA is TGTGCCAGCAGTTACGAGGTGACCAACACCGGGGAGCTGTTTTTT.

The V and J genes are TRBV7-6 and TRBJ2-2; the match to TRBD2 covers 10 bases. This CDR3 comprises 15 residues. Germline CDR1 SGHVS, CDR2 FNYEAQ. J lost 4 bases, V lost 4 bases, and 3 bases had no gene match. The CDR3 loop reads CASSSSGSSTGELFF. Here the CDR3 DNA reads TGTGCCAGCAGCTCTAGCGGGAGTAGCACCGGGGAGCTGTTTTTT.

CDR3 nucleotide sequence: TGTGCCAGCAGCCGACTAGCGGGAGTAACCGGGGAGCTGTTTTTT. Protein sequence: CASSRLAGVTGELFF. This chain joins TRBV7-9 and TRBJ2-2; 12 positions match TRBD2. The CDR3 length is 15 residues. J lost 5 bases, V lost 5 bases, and 3 bases had no gene match. Germline V gives CDR1 SEHNR, CDR2 FQNEAQ (reference sequence).